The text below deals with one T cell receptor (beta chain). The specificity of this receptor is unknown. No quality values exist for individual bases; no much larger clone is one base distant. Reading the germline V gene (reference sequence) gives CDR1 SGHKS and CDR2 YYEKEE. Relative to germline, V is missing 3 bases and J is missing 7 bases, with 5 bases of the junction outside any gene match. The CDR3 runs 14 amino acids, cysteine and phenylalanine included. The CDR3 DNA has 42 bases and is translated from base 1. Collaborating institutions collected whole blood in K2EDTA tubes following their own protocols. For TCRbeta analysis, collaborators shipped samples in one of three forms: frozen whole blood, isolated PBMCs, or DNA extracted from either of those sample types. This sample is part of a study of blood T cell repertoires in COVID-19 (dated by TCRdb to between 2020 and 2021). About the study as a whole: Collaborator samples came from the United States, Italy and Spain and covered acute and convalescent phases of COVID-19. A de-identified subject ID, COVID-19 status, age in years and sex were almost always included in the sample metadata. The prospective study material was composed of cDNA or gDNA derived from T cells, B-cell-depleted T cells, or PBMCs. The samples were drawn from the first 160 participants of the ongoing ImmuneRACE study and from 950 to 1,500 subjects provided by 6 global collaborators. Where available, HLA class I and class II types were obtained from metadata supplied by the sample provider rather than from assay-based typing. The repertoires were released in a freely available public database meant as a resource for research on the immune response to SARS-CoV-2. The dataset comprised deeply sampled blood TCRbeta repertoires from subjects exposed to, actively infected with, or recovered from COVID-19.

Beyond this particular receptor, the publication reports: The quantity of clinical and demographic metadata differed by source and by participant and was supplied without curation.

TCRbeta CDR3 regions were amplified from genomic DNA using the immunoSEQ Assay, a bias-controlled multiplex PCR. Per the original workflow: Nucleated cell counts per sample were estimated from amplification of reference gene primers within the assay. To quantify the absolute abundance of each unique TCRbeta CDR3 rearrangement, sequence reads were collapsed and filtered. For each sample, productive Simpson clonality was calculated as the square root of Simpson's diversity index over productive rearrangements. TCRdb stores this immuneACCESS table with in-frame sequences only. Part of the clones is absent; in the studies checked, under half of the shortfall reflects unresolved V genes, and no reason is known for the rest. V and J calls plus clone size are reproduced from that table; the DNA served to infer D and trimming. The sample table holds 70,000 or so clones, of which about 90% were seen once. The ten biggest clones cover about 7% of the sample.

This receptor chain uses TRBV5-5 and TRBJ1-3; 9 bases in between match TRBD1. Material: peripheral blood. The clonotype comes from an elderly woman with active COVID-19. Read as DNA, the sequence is TGTGCCAGCAGCTGGGGGACAGGGAGCAACACCATATATTTT. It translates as CASSWGTGSNTIYF.